This T cell receptor beta chain was obtained from a study of cytomegalovirus exposure and HLA in healthy donors. At the level of the study: According to later analysis, the same platform produced the approximately 130 validation and around 730 first-cohort repertoires.

The CDR3 loop spans 16 amino acids. Germline CDR1 SGHTA, CDR2 FQGNSA. The V end lost 5 bases, the J end lost 0 bases, and 13 bases lay between the germline ends. Findings and caveats of the study: The classifier was said to identify cytomegalovirus status with high specificity and sensitivity. Many donors shared some public TCRs, even though most TCR sequences were rare.

Clones were sequenced by immunoSEQ multiplex PCR, and TCRdb holds only the in-frame ones, with some missing. This table holds 130,000 to 150,000 clones, 88% found once. With regard to this clone: Its antigen is not known.

The chain is built from TRBV7-2 and TRBJ1-4; D is unclear. Sequencing was done on a sample of PBMCs. This receptor was identified in a woman aged 18-35 years in good health and CMV-seropositive. In DNA form, the CDR3 reads TGTGCCAGCAGCACTCGGCGGGGTGCAACTAATGAAAAACTGTTTTTT. Translation: CASSTRRGATNEKLFF.